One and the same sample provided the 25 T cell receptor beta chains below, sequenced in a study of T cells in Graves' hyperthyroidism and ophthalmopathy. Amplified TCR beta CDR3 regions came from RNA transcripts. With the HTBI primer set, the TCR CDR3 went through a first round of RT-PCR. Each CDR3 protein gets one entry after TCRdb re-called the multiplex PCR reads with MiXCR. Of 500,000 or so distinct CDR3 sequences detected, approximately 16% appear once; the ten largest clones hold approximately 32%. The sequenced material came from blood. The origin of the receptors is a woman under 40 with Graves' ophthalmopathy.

The CDR3 sequence is CASSLESAGLAVEQYF. CDR3 nucleotide sequence: TGTGCCAGCAGCTTAGAGTCAGCAGGACTAGCTGTCGAGCAGTACTTC. The chain is built from TRBV11-1 and TRBJ2-7; 8 nucleotides agree with TRBD2. The CDR3 extends over 16 amino acids. V shed 1 base, J shed 6 bases, and the junction held 11 bases outside the gene matches. Germline assignment: CDR1 SGHAT and CDR2 FQDESV (reference sequence).

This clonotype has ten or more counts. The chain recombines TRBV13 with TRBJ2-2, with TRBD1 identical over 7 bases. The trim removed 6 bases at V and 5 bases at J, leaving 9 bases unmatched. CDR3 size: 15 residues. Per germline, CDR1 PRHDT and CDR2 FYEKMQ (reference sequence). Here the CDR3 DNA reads TGTGCCAGCAGTCCCACAGGGGAGAAAACCGGGGAGCTGTTTTTT. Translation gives CASSPTGEKTGELFF.

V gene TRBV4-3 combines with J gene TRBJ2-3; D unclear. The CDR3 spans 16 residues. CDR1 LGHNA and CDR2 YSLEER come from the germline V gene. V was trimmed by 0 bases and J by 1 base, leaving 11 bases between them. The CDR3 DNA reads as TGCGCCAGCAGCCAAGAGGGTCATCAGGGCACAGATACGCAGTATTTT. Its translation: CASSQEGHQGTDTQYF.

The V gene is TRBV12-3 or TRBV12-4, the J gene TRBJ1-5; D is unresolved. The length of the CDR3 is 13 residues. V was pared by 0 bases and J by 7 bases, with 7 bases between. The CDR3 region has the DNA TGTGCCAGCAGTTTAGCGAAGCACCAGCCCCAGCATTTT. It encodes CASSLAKHQPQHF.

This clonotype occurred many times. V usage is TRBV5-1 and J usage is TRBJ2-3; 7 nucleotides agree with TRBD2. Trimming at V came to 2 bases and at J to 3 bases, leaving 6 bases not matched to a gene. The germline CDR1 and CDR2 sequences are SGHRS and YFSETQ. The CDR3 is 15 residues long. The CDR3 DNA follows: TGCGCCAGCAGCTTCGAATCCGGGGGGACAGATACGCAGTATTTT. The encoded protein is CASSFESGGTDTQYF.

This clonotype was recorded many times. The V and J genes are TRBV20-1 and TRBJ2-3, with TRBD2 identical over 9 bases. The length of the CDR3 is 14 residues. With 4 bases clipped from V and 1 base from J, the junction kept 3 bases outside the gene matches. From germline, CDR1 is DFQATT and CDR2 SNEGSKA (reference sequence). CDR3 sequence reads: CSAILAGGTDTQYF. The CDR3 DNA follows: TGCAGTGCTATTTTAGCGGGAGGCACAGATACGCAGTATTTT.

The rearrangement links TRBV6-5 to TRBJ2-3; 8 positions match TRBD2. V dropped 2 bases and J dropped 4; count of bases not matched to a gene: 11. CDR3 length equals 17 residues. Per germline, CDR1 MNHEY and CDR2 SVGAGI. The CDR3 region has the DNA TGTGCCAGCAGTTACAGTAAGGGAGCGGGAGTGGCAGATACGCAGTATTTT. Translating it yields CASSYSKGAGVADTQYF.

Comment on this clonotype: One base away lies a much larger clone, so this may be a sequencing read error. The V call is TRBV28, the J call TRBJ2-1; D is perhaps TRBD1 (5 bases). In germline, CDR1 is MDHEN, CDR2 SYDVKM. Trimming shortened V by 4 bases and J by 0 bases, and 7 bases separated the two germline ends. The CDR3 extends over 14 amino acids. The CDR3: CASSYRSSYNEQFF. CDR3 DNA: TGTGCCAGCAGTTACAGGAGCTCCTACAATGAGCAGTTCTTC.

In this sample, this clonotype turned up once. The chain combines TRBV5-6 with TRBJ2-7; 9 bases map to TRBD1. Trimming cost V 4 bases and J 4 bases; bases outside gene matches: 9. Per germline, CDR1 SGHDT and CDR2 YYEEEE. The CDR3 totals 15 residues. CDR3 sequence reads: CASSPRDRVPYEQYF. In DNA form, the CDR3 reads TGTGCCAGCAGCCCCCGGGACAGGGTCCCGTACGAGCAGTACTTC.

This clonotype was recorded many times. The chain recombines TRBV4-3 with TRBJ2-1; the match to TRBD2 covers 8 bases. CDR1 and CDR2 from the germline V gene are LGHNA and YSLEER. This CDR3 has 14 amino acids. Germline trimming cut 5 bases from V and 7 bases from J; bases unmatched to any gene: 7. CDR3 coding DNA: TGCGCCAGCAGCGCAGCGGGAGCGGAGAATGAGCAGTTCTTC. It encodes CASSAAGAENEQFF.

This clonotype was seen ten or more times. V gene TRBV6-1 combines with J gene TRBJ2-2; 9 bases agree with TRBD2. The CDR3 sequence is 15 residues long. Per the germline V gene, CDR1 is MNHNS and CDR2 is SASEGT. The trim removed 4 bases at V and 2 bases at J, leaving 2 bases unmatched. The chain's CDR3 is CASSGLAGNTGELFF. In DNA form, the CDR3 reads TGTGCCAGCAGTGGTCTAGCGGGAAACACCGGGGAGCTGTTTTTT.

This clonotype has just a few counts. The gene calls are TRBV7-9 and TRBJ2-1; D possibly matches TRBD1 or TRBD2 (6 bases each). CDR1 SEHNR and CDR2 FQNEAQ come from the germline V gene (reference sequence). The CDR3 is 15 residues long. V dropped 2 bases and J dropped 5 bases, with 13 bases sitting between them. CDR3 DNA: TGTGCCAGCAGCTTACTAGGGGGACTGCACAATGAGCAGTTCTTC. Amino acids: CASSLLGGLHNEQFF.

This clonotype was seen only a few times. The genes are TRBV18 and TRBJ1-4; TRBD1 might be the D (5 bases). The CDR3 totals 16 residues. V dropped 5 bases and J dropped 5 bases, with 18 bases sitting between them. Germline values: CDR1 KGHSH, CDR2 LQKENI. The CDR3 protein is CASSNTGIGVNEKLFF. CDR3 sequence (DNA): TGTGCCAGCTCAAATACAGGCATCGGGGTAAATGAAAAACTGTTTTTT.

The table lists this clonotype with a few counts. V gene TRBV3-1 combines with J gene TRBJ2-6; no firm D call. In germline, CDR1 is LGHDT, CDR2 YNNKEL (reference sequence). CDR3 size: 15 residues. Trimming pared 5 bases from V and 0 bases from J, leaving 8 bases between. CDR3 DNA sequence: TGTGCCAGCAGCGTAGCCCACTCTGGGGCCAACGTCCTGACTTTC. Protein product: CASSVAHSGANVLTF.

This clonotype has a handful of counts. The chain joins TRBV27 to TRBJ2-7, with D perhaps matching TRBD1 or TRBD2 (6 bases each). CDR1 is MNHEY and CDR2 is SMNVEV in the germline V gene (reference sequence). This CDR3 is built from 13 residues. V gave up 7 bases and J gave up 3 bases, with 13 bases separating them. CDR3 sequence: CASNSQGGYEQYF. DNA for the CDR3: TGTGCCAGCAATTCACAGGGAGGCTACGAGCAGTACTTC.

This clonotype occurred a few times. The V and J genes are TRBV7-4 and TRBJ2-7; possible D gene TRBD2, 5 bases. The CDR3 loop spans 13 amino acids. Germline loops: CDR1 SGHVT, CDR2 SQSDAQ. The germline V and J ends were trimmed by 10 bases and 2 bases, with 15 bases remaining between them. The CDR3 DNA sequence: TGTGCCATCATCGGGGAGTTCCCCTACGAGCAGTACTTC. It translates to CAIIGEFPYEQYF. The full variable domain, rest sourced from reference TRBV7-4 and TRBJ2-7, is GAGVSQSPRYKVAKRGRDVALRCDSISGHVTLYWYRQTLGQGSEVLTYSQSDAQRDKSGRPSGRFSAERPERSVSTLKIQRTEQGDSAVYLCAIIGEFPYEQYFGPGTRLTVT.

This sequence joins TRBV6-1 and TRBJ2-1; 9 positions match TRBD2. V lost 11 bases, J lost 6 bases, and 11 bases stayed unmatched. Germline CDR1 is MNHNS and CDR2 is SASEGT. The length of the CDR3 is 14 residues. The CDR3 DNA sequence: TGTGCCGTAGAGGCGGGAGGGCCGAGCAATGAGCAGTTCTTC. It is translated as CAVEAGGPSNEQFF.

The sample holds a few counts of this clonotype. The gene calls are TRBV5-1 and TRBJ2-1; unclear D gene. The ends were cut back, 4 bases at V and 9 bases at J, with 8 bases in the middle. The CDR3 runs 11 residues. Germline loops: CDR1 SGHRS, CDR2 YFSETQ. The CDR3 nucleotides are TGCGCCAGCAGCCAAGTGGCTGAGCAGTTCTTC. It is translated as CASSQVAEQFF.

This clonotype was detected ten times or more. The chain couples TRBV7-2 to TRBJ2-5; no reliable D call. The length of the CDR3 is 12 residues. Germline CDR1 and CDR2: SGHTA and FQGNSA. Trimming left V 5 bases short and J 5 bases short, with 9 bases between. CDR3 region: CASSRVEETQYF. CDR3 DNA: TGTGCCAGCAGCCGCGTCGAGGAGACCCAGTACTTC.

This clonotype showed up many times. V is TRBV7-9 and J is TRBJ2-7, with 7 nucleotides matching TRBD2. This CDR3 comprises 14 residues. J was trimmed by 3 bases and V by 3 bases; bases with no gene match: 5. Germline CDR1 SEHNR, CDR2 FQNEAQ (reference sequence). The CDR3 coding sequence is TGTGCCAGCAGCTTCACTAGCGCCAACTACGAGCAGTACTTC. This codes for CASSFTSANYEQYF. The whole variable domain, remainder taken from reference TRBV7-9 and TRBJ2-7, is DTGVSQNPRHKITKRGQNVTFRCDPISEHNRLYWYRQTLGQGPEFLTYFQNEAQLEKSRLLSDRFSAERPKGSFSTLEIQRTEQGDSAMYLCASSFTSANYEQYFGPGTRLTVT.

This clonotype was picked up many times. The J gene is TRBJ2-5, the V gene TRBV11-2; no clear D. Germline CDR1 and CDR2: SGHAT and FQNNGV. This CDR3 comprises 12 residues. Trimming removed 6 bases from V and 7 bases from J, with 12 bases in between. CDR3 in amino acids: CASRSPTGTQYF. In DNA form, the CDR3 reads TGTGCCAGCAGATCTCCAACTGGGACCCAGTACTTC.

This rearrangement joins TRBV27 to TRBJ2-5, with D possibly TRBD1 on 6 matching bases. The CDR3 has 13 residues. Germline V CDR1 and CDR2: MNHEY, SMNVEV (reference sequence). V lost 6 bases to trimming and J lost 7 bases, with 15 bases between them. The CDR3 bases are TGTGCCAGCAGCGGCAGGGGTATCAGGACCCAGTACTTC. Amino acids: CASSGRGIRTQYF.

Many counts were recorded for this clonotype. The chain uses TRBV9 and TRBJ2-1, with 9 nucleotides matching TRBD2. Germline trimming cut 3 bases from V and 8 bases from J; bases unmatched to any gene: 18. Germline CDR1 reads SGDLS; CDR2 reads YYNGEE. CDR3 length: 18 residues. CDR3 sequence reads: CASSDSGSTRVQMHEQFF. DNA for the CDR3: TGTGCCAGCAGCGATAGCGGGAGCACCAGGGTCCAAATGCATGAGCAGTTCTTC.

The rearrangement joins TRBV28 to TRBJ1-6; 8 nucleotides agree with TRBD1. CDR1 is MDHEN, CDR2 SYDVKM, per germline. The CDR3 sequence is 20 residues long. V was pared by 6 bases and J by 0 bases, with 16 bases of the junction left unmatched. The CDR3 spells CASRPNPGQAPSSYNSPLHF. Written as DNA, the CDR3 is TGTGCCAGCAGACCAAACCCGGGACAGGCTCCGAGCTCCTATAATTCACCCCTCCACTTT.

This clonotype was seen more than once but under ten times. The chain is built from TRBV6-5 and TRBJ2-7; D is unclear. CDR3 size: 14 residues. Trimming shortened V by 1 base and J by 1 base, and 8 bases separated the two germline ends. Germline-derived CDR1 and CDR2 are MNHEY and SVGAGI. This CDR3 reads CASSYYGGSYEQYF. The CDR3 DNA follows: TGTGCCAGCAGTTACTATGGCGGATCCTACGAGCAGTACTTC.